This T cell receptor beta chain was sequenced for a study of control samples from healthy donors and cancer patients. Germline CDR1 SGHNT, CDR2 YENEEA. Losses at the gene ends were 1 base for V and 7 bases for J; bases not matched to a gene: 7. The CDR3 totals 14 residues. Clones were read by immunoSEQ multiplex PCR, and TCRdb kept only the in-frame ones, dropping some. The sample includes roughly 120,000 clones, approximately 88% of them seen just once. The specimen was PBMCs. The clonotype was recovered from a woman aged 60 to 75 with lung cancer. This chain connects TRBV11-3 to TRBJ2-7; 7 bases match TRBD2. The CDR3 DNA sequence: TGTGCCAGCAGCTTAGCGGGAGGATTGGGGGAGCAGTACTTC. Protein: CASSLAGGLGEQYF. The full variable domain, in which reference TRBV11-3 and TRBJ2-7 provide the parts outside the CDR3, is EAGVVQSPRYKIIEKKQPVAFWCNPISGHNTLYWYLQNLGQGPELLIRYENEEAVDDSQLPKDRFSAERLKGVDSTLKIQPAELGDSAVYLCASSLAGGLGEQYFGPGTRLTVT.